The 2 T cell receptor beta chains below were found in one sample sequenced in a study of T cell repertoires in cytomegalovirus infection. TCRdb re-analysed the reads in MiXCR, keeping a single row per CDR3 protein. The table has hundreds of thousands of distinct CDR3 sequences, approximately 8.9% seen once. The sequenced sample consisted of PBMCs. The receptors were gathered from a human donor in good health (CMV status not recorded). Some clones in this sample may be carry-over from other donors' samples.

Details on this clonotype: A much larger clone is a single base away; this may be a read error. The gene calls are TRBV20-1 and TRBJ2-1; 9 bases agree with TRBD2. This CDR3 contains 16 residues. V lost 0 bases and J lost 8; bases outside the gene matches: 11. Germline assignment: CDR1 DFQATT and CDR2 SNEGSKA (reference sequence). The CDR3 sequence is CSARDGQAGGRYEQFF. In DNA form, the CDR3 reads TGCAGTGCTAGAGACGGCCAAGCGGGGGGAAGGTATGAGCAGTTCTTC.

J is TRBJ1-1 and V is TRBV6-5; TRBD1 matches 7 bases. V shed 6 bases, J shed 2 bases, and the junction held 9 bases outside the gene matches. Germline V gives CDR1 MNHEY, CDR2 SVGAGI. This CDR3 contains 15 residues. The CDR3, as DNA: TGTGCCAGCAGGAAGACGGACAGGACCAACACTGAAGCTTTCTTT. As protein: CASRKTDRTNTEAFF.